The 10 T cell receptor beta chains in this list originate from one sample, sequenced in a study of blood T cell repertoires in COVID-19. Repertoires were generated with immunoSEQ multiplex PCR, while TCRdb's copy carries only in-frame clones and drops some. The sample shows around 25,000 clones, 89% of them seen only once. Sequencing used peripheral blood. These receptors all come from a woman in her 70s with active COVID-19.

The gene calls are TRBV15 and TRBJ2-5; 13 positions match TRBD2. In germline, CDR1 is LNHNV, CDR2 YYDKDF (reference sequence). Trimming at V came to 5 bases and at J to 5 bases, leaving 8 bases not matched to a gene. CDR3 size: 16 residues. The CDR3 nucleotides are TGTGCCACCAGCCCCAGGACTAGCGGGGGAGGGGAGACCCAGTACTTC. Its protein is CATSPRTSGGGETQYF. Filled out from reference TRBV15 and TRBJ2-5, the complete variable domain reads DAMVIQNPRYQVTQFGKPVTLSCSQTLNHNVMYWYQQKSSQAPKLLFHYYDKDFNNEADTPDNFQSRRPNTSFCFLDIRSPGLGDTAMYLCATSPRTSGGGETQYFGPGTRLLVL.

V is TRBV5-5 and J is TRBJ1-2, with 7 bases matching TRBD1. The germline CDR1 and CDR2 sequences are SGHKS and YYEKEE (reference sequence). The CDR3 loop spans 14 amino acids. J lost 3 bases, V lost 0 bases, and 2 bases had no gene match. CDR3 DNA: TGTGCCAGCAGCTTGGCCGGACAGGACTATGGCTACACCTTC. Protein: CASSLAGQDYGYTF.

The gene calls are TRBV27 and TRBJ2-2; 16 bases align to TRBD2. CDR3 length: 18 residues. Germline V CDR1 and CDR2: MNHEY, SMNVEV (reference sequence). CDR3 protein: CPPRRPGLAGGGTGELFF. Written as DNA, the CDR3 is TGTCCCCCCAGACGCCCGGGACTAGCGGGGGGGGGCACCGGGGAGCTGTTTTTT.

The chain has TRBV18 and TRBJ2-1, with TRBD2 matching over 10 bases. V lost 4 bases and J lost 0; bases outside the gene matches: 12. The CDR3 has 19 amino acids. Germline V CDR1 and CDR2: KGHSH, LQKENI. The CDR3 sequence: CASSRTRSSGGFSYNEQFF. CDR3 DNA sequence: TGTGCCAGCTCACGGACGCGTTCTAGCGGGGGCTTCTCCTACAATGAGCAGTTCTTC.

The rearrangement joins TRBV6-5 to TRBJ1-6; TRBD1 is a possible D gene (6 bases). The CDR3 spans 15 residues. With 2 bases removed from V and 8 bases from J, the gap between germline ends came to 13 bases. Germline V gives CDR1 MNHEY, CDR2 SVGAGI. The DNA of the CDR3 is TGTGCCAGCAGTTACGCTAACAGGGTTTATTCACCCCTCCACTTT. This gives the protein CASSYANRVYSPLHF.

The rearrangement uses TRBV7-9 and TRBJ1-1; 7 nucleotides line up with TRBD1. The germline V gene has CDR1 SEHNR and CDR2 FQNEAQ (reference sequence). There are 15 residues in the CDR3. V shed 0 bases, J shed 5 bases, and the junction held 6 bases outside the gene matches. CDR3 DNA sequence: TGTGCCAGCAGCTTAGCGGAGGGGGCTGGGACTGAAGCTTTCTTT. Its translation is CASSLAEGAGTEAFF.

This clone was observed a single time. The chain carries TRBV5-1 and TRBJ1-1; D is unresolved. Germline lookup yields CDR1 SGHRS and CDR2 YFSETQ. The CDR3 is 14 amino acids. V dropped 0 bases and J dropped 6 bases, with 12 bases sitting between them. CDR3 sequence (DNA): TGCGCCAGCAGCTTGGCCGGGGTGGAATCTGAAGCTTTCTTT. It codes for CASSLAGVESEAFF.

The chain has TRBV11-2 and TRBJ2-1; maybe TRBD2 (5 bases). Trimming left V 5 bases short and J 8 bases short, with 22 bases between. The germline V gene encodes CDR1 SGHAT and CDR2 FQNNGV. The CDR3 contains 16 residues. CDR3 DNA: TGTGCCAGCAGCCCGGTTGGACTCTATAGGACCTATGAGCAGTTCTTC. This encodes CASSPVGLYRTYEQFF. Variable domain in full (rest from reference TRBV11-2 and TRBJ2-1): EAGVAQSPRYKIIEKRQSVAFWCNPISGHATLYWYQQILGQGPKLLIQFQNNGVVDDSQLPKDRFSAERLKGVDSTLKIQPAKLEDSAVYLCASSPVGLYRTYEQFFGPGTRLTVL.

The rearrangement joins TRBV9 to TRBJ1-1; unclear D gene. Trimming pared 3 bases from V and 1 base from J, leaving 7 bases between. Germline-derived CDR1 and CDR2 are SGDLS and YYNGEE. The CDR3 is 13 amino acids. CDR3 coding DNA: TGTGCCAGCAGCGGGGCTTCGAACACTGAAGCTTTCTTT. Encoded protein: CASSGASNTEAFF.

This rearrangement joins TRBV28 to TRBJ1-1; D remains ambiguous. V was trimmed by 3 bases and J by 0 bases, leaving 11 bases between them. There are 15 residues in the CDR3. Germline CDR1 MDHEN, CDR2 SYDVKM. The CDR3 bases are TGTGCCAGCAGTTTTGTTCGAGCAATGAACACTGAAGCTTTCTTT. Protein sequence: CASSFVRAMNTEAFF.